A single sample is the source of the 11 T cell receptor beta chains below, sequenced in a study of radiotherapy plus CTLA-4 blockade in lung cancer. Generated by immunoSEQ multiplex PCR, the TCRdb table keeps only in-frame clones and is missing some. The sample consists of about 95,000 clones, under 90% of them appearing once. Specimen: peripheral blood, collected from a patient treated with radiotherapy plus ipilimumab. The receptors were gathered from a human donor with non-small cell lung cancer who had stable disease on radiotherapy plus ipilimumab.

The chain joins TRBV14 to TRBJ1-2; D unresolved. With 1 base removed from V and 7 bases from J, the gap between germline ends came to 13 bases. Per the germline V gene, CDR1 is SGHDN and CDR2 is FVKESK. The CDR3 has 14 amino acids. The CDR3 DNA reads as TGTGCCAGCAGCCAAGTCGGGAAACACCCTGGCTACACCTTC. Protein product: CASSQVGKHPGYTF.

The rearrangement uses TRBV29-1 and TRBJ2-3; a weak D match, TRBD1 (6 bases). Germline V CDR1 and CDR2: SQVTM, ANQGSEA. The CDR3 totals 13 residues. Trimming pared 7 bases from V and 0 bases from J, leaving 11 bases between. The CDR3 loop reads CSARGTSTDTQYF. CDR3 DNA: TGCAGCGCGAGGGGGACCAGCACAGATACGCAGTATTTT.

The chain joins TRBV9 to TRBJ2-5; D unclear. CDR1 and CDR2 from the germline V gene are SGDLS and YYNGEE. Trimming removed 0 bases from V and 2 bases from J, with 11 bases in between. The CDR3 has 15 residues. CDR3 region: CASSVVSGRQETQYF. In DNA, the CDR3 is TGTGCCAGCAGCGTAGTTTCCGGCAGGCAAGAGACCCAGTACTTC. The whole variable domain, filled in from reference TRBV9 and TRBJ2-5, reads DSGVTQTPKHLITATGQRVTLRCSPRSGDLSVYWYQQSLDQGLQFLIQYYNGEERAKGNILERFSAQQFPDLHSELNLSSLELGDSALYFCASSVVSGRQETQYFGPGTRLLVL.

The chain carries TRBV5-1 and TRBJ1-4, with unresolved D. V was pared by 2 bases and J by 2 bases, with 10 bases between. This CDR3 region has 15 residues. The germline V gene encodes CDR1 SGHRS and CDR2 YFSETQ. DNA for the CDR3: TGCGCCAGCAGCTTTTCGCGCAGGACTAATGAAAAACTGTTTTTT. Amino acids: CASSFSRRTNEKLFF.

This chain connects TRBV5-6 to TRBJ2-7; a possible D gene is TRBD1 (6 bases). Trimming removed 6 bases at V and 3 bases at J, with 25 bases between. The CDR3 is made up of 17 amino acids. In germline, CDR1 is SGHDT, CDR2 YYEEEE. CDR3 region: CASTRLSTGNTFYEQYF. The CDR3 DNA follows: TGTGCCAGCACCCGGTTATCGACAGGAAACACCTTCTACGAGCAGTACTTC.

This clone was counted a few times. J is TRBJ1-1 and V is TRBV6-6, with a possible D match to TRBD1 (5 bases). The ends were cut back, 7 bases at V and 7 bases at J, with 22 bases in the middle. The CDR3 is made up of 15 amino acids. CDR1 MNHNY and CDR2 SVGAGI come from the germline V gene (reference sequence). This CDR3 reads CASTSPGTTGGEAFF. The CDR3 bases are TGTGCCAGCACTTCCCCAGGGACTACTGGGGGTGAAGCTTTCTTT.

Concerning this clone: The sample has other DNA sequences that encode this CDR3 too. V and J are TRBV5-1 and TRBJ2-7; D tentatively fits TRBD1 or TRBD2 (5 bases each). This CDR3 spans 14 amino acids. V lost 0 bases, J lost 2 bases, and 9 bases lay in between. Germline-derived CDR1 and CDR2 are SGHRS and YFSETQ. The CDR3 region is CASSLGGVAYEQYF. The DNA for the CDR3 is TGCGCCAGCAGCTTGGGAGGGGTGGCCTACGAGCAGTACTTC.

The chain carries TRBV6-5 and TRBJ1-2, with a possible D match to TRBD1 (5 bases). The germline V and J ends were trimmed by 6 bases and 4 bases, with 12 bases remaining between them. The CDR3 contains 13 residues. Germline V gene lookup returns CDR1 MNHEY and CDR2 SVGAGI. This CDR3 is CASRMGRPYGYTF. The CDR3 DNA reads TGTGCCAGCAGGATGGGACGCCCCTATGGCTACACCTTC.

The chain combines TRBV18 with TRBJ2-7; D possibly corresponds to TRBD2 (6 bases). V gave up 4 bases and J gave up 4 bases, with 17 bases separating them. In germline, CDR1 is KGHSH, CDR2 LQKENI. The CDR3 is 15 amino acids. The CDR3 is CASSLGRGREYEQYF. CDR3 DNA sequence: TGTGCCAGCTCACTAGGTAGGGGACGGGAGTACGAGCAGTACTTC.

This chain uses TRBV11-2 with TRBJ1-2; weak D call: TRBD1 (6 bases). Germline CDR1 is SGHAT and CDR2 is FQNNGV. The V and J ends lost 5 bases and 4 bases respectively, with 11 bases between them. CDR3 size: 13 residues. CDR3 nucleotides: TGTGCCAGCAGCCCAGACAGGTCCTATGGCTACACCTTC. This encodes CASSPDRSYGYTF.

V gene TRBV5-1 combines with J gene TRBJ2-2; D is unresolved. The CDR3 covers 12 residues. Trimming removed 3 bases from V and 4 bases from J, with 4 bases in between. Germline-derived CDR1 and CDR2 are SGHRS and YFSETQ. CDR3 sequence: CASSYLTGELFF. Written as DNA, the CDR3 is TGCGCCAGCAGCTACCTCACCGGGGAGCTGTTTTTT.